The 22 T cell receptor beta chains below all came from one sample that was sequenced in a study of early T cells in non-severe SARS-CoV-2 infection (dated by TCRdb to about 2021). Library method: 5' RACE. Sequencing was carried out with a NextSeq 500. Using fastp at Q25 and MiXCR, TCRdb reprocessed the public reads and kept productive beta chains. CDR3 protein sequences are deduplicated, and each keeps its most common genes and DNA. The sample table holds roughly 72,000 distinct CDR3 sequences, of which over 10% were seen once. In total, the top ten clones hold 1.1% of the sample. Sequencing was carried out using whole blood. The receptors originated from an adult who was a healthcare worker with PCR-confirmed SARS-CoV-2 infection or an uninfected control (not recorded which).

The CDR3 reads CASSLGGRELFF. CDR3 nucleotides: TGTGCCAGCAGCTTGGGGGGCCGGGAGCTGTTTTTT. This chain joins TRBV5-6 and TRBJ2-2; a weak D match, TRBD1 (5 bases). Germline V CDR1 and CDR2: SGHDT, YYEEEE. Between the trimmed V and J ends, which lost 0 bases and 9 bases, there was a span of 6 bases. This CDR3 has 12 residues.

This rearrangement joins TRBV15 to TRBJ2-1; possibly TRBD1 or TRBD2 for D (5 bases each). V was shortened by 5 bases and J by 7 bases, with 12 bases between the two germline ends. The CDR3 is 13 residues long. CDR1 is LNHNV, CDR2 YYDKDF, per germline (reference sequence). In DNA, the CDR3 is TGTGCCACCAGCGTAGATGGGGGAAATGAGCAGTTCTTC. Encoded protein: CATSVDGGNEQFF.

This clonotype was counted at least ten times. CDR3 in amino acids: CATSRDRAGLSDTQYF. The CDR3 nucleotides read TGTGCCACCAGCAGAGATCGGGCGGGCCTTTCAGATACGCAGTATTTT. V gene TRBV15 combines with J gene TRBJ2-3, with a weak D call TRBD2 (5 bases). Trimming stripped 0 bases from V and 4 bases from J, with 14 bases between. Per the germline V gene, CDR1 is LNHNV and CDR2 is YYDKDF (reference sequence). This CDR3 has 16 amino acids.

This clonotype has only a few counts. The chain joins TRBV6-5 to TRBJ2-7; D may match TRBD1 or TRBD2 (5 bases each). V lost 6 bases and J 2 bases, leaving 14 bases between the germline ends. Germline V lookup: CDR1 MNHEY, CDR2 SVGAGI. The CDR3 is made up of 14 amino acids. CDR3 in amino acids: CASSPGTVPYEQYF. In nucleotides, the CDR3 is TGTGCCAGCAGCCCCGGGACGGTTCCCTACGAGCAGTACTTC.

This clonotype was seen more than once but under ten times. The V call is TRBV20-1, the J call TRBJ2-2; D may match TRBD1 or TRBD2 (5 bases each). The germline V gene has CDR1 DFQATT and CDR2 SNEGSKA (reference sequence). This CDR3 is 15 amino acids long. Trimming removed 0 bases at V and 5 bases at J, with 13 bases between. In DNA, the CDR3 is TGCAGTGCTAGAGATTTGGCAGGGAGAACCGGGGAGCTGTTTTTT. Amino acids: CSARDLAGRTGELFF.

This clonotype showed up just a few times. This chain uses TRBV5-1 with TRBJ2-5, with D possibly being TRBD1 (7 bases). The CDR3 is 16 residues long. Germline CDR1 SGHRS, CDR2 YFSETQ. Trimming took 0 bases from V and 2 from J, leaving 14 bases between them. The CDR3 loop is CASSLALPGGQETQYF. CDR3 DNA sequence: TGCGCCAGCAGCTTGGCCTTGCCAGGGGGGCAAGAGACCCAGTACTTC.

This clonotype was seen ten or more times. This sequence joins TRBV28 and TRBJ2-3, with 10 bases matching TRBD1. V was clipped by 2 bases and J by 2 bases; unmatched bases: 7. The V gene's germline CDR1 is MDHEN and CDR2 SYDVKM. The CDR3 extends over 17 amino acids. The CDR3 region has the DNA TGTGCCAGCAGTTTAGAGGGACAGGGGACCTCCACAGATACGCAGTATTTT. It encodes CASSLEGQGTSTDTQYF.

The sample holds a few counts of this clonotype. The chain couples TRBV28 to TRBJ2-7; D might be TRBD2 (7 bases). Germline assignment: CDR1 MDHEN and CDR2 SYDVKM. V lost 6 bases and J 2 bases, leaving 17 bases between the germline ends. CDR3 size: 15 residues. The CDR3 DNA reads TGTGCCAGCAGCCCGATTGGGGGGGGGCCCTACGAGCAGTACTTC. It translates to CASSPIGGGPYEQYF.

This clonotype was observed a few times. The chain is built from TRBV29-1 and TRBJ2-2, with D possibly being TRBD1 or TRBD2 (5 bases each). Trimming stripped 4 bases from V and 4 bases from J, with 19 bases between. Germline V gene data show CDR1 as SQVTM and CDR2 as ANQGSEA. The CDR3 is 16 residues long. CDR3 sequence (DNA): TGCAGCGTTGGCTTACCGGGACGGCTGACCACCGGGGAGCTGTTTTTT. Translation: CSVGLPGRLTTGELFF.

This clonotype was detected a few times. V is TRBV6-5 and J is TRBJ1-1; D remains unclear. V was clipped by 4 bases and J by 3 bases, with 9 bases between them. The CDR3 sequence is 13 residues long. Germline CDR1 MNHEY, CDR2 SVGAGI. CDR3 region: CASSFRGYTEAFF. The DNA of the CDR3 is TGTGCCAGCAGTTTTCGGGGATACACTGAAGCTTTCTTT.

The V call is TRBV2, the J call TRBJ2-5; D unresolved. V was clipped by 8 bases and J by 4 bases, with 5 bases between them. Germline assignment: CDR1 SNHLY and CDR2 FYNNEI. The CDR3 covers 10 residues. This chain's CDR3 is CASGRETQYF. CDR3 nucleotide sequence: TGTGCCAGCGGTCGAGAGACCCAGTACTTC.

Only a few counts were recorded for this clonotype. V and J are TRBV7-9 and TRBJ2-7; TRBD1 aligns across 7 bases. The CDR3 covers 16 residues. The ends lost 5 bases at V and 2 bases at J; junction bases unmatched: 12. Germline V gene lookup returns CDR1 SEHNR and CDR2 FQNEAQ (reference sequence). The CDR3 is CASSAQTGKSTYEQYF. The CDR3 DNA reads as TGTGCCAGCAGCGCCCAGACAGGGAAAAGTACCTACGAGCAGTACTTC.

This clonotype was seen only a few times. V usage is TRBV28 and J usage is TRBJ1-1; no clear D gene. This CDR3 is built from 11 residues. V lost 6 bases and J 4 bases, leaving 6 bases between the germline ends. Germline lookup yields CDR1 MDHEN and CDR2 SYDVKM. Here the CDR3 reads CASSPLTEAFF. DNA for the CDR3: TGTGCCAGCAGCCCACTCACTGAAGCTTTCTTT.

The chain is built from TRBV30 and TRBJ2-5; D not resolved. Trimming took off 0 bases at V and 5 bases at J, with 10 bases between the two ends. There are 13 residues in the CDR3. CDR1 and CDR2 from the germline V gene are GTSNPN and SVGIG (reference sequence). CDR3 protein: CAWSVGTAETQYF. DNA of the CDR3: TGTGCCTGGAGTGTAGGTACTGCCGAGACCCAGTACTTC.

A few counts support this clonotype. The chain uses TRBV20-1 and TRBJ2-7; 9 nucleotides align to TRBD1. The CDR3 sequence is 13 residues long. Germline assignment: CDR1 DFQATT and CDR2 SNEGSKA (reference sequence). V shed 6 bases and J 4 bases; nucleotides not matched to a gene: 7. CDR3 in DNA: TGCAGTGCGCCCCCGGGACAGGGTTACGAGCAGTACTTC. It yields the protein CSAPPGQGYEQYF.

V and J are TRBV6-2 or TRBV6-3 and TRBJ1-1; no reliable D call. This CDR3 is built from 12 residues. From germline, CDR1 is MNHEY and CDR2 SVGEGT. V dropped 7 bases and J dropped 7 bases, with 13 bases sitting between them. The CDR3 bases are TGTGCCAGCATGCAACACCAACGTGAAGCTTTCTTT. Translating it yields CASMQHQREAFF.

At least ten counts were recorded for this clonotype. This sequence joins TRBV27 and TRBJ2-7; D may correspond to TRBD1 or TRBD2 (5 bases each). Trimming pared 2 bases from V and 3 bases from J, leaving 11 bases between. CDR3 size: 14 residues. Germline values: CDR1 MNHEY, CDR2 SMNVEV (reference sequence). The DNA of the CDR3 is TGTGCCAGCAGTTTAAGGGACGGCCTCTACGAGCAGTACTTC. Its protein product is CASSLRDGLYEQYF.

The sample holds a few counts of this clonotype. The chain couples TRBV2 to TRBJ1-5; TRBD1 is a possible D gene (5 bases). V lost 6 bases, J lost 2 bases, and 11 bases lay in between. The V gene's germline CDR1 is SNHLY and CDR2 FYNNEI. The CDR3 runs 14 residues. CDR3 sequence (DNA): TGTGCCAGCAGCTTCCAGGGAGGCAATCAGCCCCAGCATTTT. Translation: CASSFQGGNQPQHF.

This clonotype was counted only a few times. The genes are TRBV20-1 and TRBJ2-7; 7 bases agree with TRBD2. CDR3 length equals 13 residues. J was trimmed by 4 bases and V by 3 bases; bases with no gene match: 6. Germline assignment: CDR1 DFQATT and CDR2 SNEGSKA (reference sequence). Here the CDR3 reads CSASGGGRYEQYF. CDR3 coding DNA: TGCAGTGCTAGCGGGGGAGGGCGGTACGAGCAGTACTTC.

A few counts support this clonotype. V usage is TRBV15 and J usage is TRBJ2-1; 11 positions agree with TRBD2. The germline V gene encodes CDR1 LNHNV and CDR2 YYDKDF (reference sequence). Trimming removed 5 bases from V and 4 bases from J; junction bases left unmatched: 22. The CDR3 contains 21 residues. The CDR3 nucleotides read TGTGCCACCAGCGGTTATTCGGACAGGTGGACAACTAGCGGGAGTTACAATGAGCAGTTCTTC. It codes for CATSGYSDRWTTSGSYNEQFF.

This clonotype appeared many times. This rearrangement joins TRBV10-3 to TRBJ1-2, with 7 nucleotides matching TRBD1. Germline lookup yields CDR1 ENHRY and CDR2 SYGVKD. The length of the CDR3 is 14 residues. Unmatched junction bases numbered 2, after V lost 0 bases and J lost 4 bases. CDR3: CAISESTGAYGYTF. The CDR3 nucleotides are TGTGCCATCAGTGAGTCTACAGGGGCCTATGGCTACACCTTC.

The V and J genes are TRBV12-3 or TRBV12-4 and TRBJ2-7; TRBD1 aligns across 7 bases. The CDR3 loop spans 16 amino acids. V lost 5 bases, J lost 3 bases, and 13 bases stayed unmatched. CDR3 DNA: TGTGCCAGCAGTCCCCGAGATAGGGACAGCCGCTACGAGCAGTACTTC. Encoded protein: CASSPRDRDSRYEQYF.